This TCR beta chain was found in a study of PD-1 blockade in classical Hodgkin lymphoma. About the study: Once every 2 weeks, patients received intravenous nivolumab at 3 mg/kg.

The CDR3 consists of 15 residues. Per germline, CDR1 MNHEY and CDR2 SMNVEV (reference sequence). V was clipped by 4 bases and J by 0 bases; unmatched bases: 4. Whole-study findings and limits: CD4+ TCR diversity, unlike CD8+, climbed significantly by C4D1.

In regard to this clone: The antigen is unknown.

Using immunoSEQ multiplex PCR, the repertoire was profiled, and TCRdb retains in-frame clones only, with some absent. The sample includes just under 40,000 clones, around four fifths of them seen just once. The time point: cycle 4 day 1 (C4D1), after 6 weeks of nivolumab. In every patient, relapse followed autologous stem cell transplantation, while exposure to brentuximab vedotin differed. This specimen was peripheral blood mononuclear cells (PBMCs), taken before the fourth cycle of nivolumab. V usage is TRBV27 and J usage is TRBJ2-3; 7 bases agree with TRBD2. This sequence was found in a human donor with classical Hodgkin lymphoma. CDR3: CASSSAGASTDTQYF. As DNA, the CDR3 is TGTGCCAGCAGTTCGGCGGGAGCTAGCACAGATACGCAGTATTTT.